The clone carrying this TCR beta chain has more than one count but fewer than ten. Exclusions: uncontrolled infection, other autoimmune disease, pregnancy, lactation. These data originate in a study of T cells in Graves' hyperthyroidism and ophthalmopathy. The CDR3 regions of TCR beta were amplified from RNA transcripts. HTBI primers were used for first-round RT-PCR of the TCR CDR3. MiXCR, applied by TCRdb to the multiplex PCR reads, yields one record per CDR3 protein. The repertoire holds more than 350,000 distinct CDR3 sequences, about a sixth seen once, with almost 35% in the top ten. Germline values: CDR1 MNHEY, CDR2 SMNVEV (reference sequence). The V end was cut by 3 bases, the J end by 2 bases, with 11 bases between. The CDR3 runs 15 residues.

Sequenced input: blood. The clonotype originates from a woman under 40 with Graves' hyperthyroidism that later progressed to Graves' ophthalmopathy. The rearrangement uses TRBV27 and TRBJ2-1; D is perhaps TRBD1 (6 bases). CDR3 DNA: TGTGCCAGCAGTTTCGGACAGTTGACCTACAATGAGCAGTTCTTC. Translation: CASSFGQLTYNEQFF.